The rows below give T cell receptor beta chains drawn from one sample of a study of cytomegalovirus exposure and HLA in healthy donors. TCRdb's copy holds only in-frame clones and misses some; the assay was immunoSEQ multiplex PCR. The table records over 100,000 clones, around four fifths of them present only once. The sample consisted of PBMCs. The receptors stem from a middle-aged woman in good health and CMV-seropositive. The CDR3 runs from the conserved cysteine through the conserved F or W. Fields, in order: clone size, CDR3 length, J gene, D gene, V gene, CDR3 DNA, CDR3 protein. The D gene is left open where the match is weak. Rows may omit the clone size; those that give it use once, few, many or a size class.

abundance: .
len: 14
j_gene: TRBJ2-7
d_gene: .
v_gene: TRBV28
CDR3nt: TGTGCCAGCAGTGTACCTCCAGCGACAGCCGGGCAGTACTTC
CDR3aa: CASSVPPATAGQYF

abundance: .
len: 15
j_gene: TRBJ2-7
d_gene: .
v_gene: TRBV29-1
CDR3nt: TGCAGCGTTGAATGGTCCCGGCAGGGCTCCTACGAGCAGTACTTC
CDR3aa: CSVEWSRQGSYEQYF

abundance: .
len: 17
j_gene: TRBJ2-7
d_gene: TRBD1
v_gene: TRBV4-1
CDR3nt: TGCGCCAGCAGCCAAGGGCCGGGGACAGGGAGCACCTACGAGCAGTACTTC
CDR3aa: CASSQGPGTGSTYEQYF

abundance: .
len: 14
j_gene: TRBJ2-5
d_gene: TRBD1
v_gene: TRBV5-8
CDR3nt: TGTGCCAGCAGCATCGGACAGGGGAGGGAGACCCAGTACTTC
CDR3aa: CASSIGQGRETQYF

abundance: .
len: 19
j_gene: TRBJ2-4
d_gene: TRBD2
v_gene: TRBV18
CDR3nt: TGTGCCAGCTCACCGCGGACTAGCGGGGGGGTCTTAGCCAAAAACATTCAGTACTTC
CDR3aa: CASSPRTSGGVLAKNIQYF

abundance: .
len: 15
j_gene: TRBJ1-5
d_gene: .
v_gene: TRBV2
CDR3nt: TGTGCCAGCAGGCCACAGGGTTATAGCAATCAGCCCCAGCATTTT
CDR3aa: CASRPQGYSNQPQHF

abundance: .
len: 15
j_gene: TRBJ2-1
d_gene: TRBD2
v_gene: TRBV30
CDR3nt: TGTGCCTGGAGTGACGGGGGGACCTCGGTGGATGAGCAGTTCTTC
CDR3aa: CAWSDGGTSVDEQFF

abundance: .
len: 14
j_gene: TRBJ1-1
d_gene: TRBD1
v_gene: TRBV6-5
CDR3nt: TGTGCCAGCAGGTCGCTCTCAGGGGGCACTGAAGCTTTCTTT
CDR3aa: CASRSLSGGTEAFF

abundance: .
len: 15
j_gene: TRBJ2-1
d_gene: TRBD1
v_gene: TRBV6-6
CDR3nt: TGTGCCAGCAGTTCCGGACAGGGTCGTATAAATGAGCAGTTCTTC
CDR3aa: CASSSGQGRINEQFF

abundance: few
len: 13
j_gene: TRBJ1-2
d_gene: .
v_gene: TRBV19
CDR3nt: TGTGCCACTAGATCAGGGTTGAGGTATGGCTACACCTTC
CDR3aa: CATRSGLRYGYTF

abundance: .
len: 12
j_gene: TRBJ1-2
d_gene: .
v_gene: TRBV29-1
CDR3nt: TGCAGCGTTGAAGACAGGGGCGGTGGCTACACCTTC
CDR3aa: CSVEDRGGGYTF

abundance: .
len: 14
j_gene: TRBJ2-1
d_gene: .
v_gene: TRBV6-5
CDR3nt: TGTGCCAGCTACGGCGGGCAAGATAACAATGAGCAGTTCTTC
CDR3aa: CASYGGQDNNEQFF

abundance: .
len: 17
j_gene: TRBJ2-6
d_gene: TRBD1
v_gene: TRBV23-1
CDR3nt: TGCGCCAGCAGTCAACCGGGACAGTGTCCTGGGGCCAACGTCCTGACTTTC
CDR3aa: CASSQPGQCPGANVLTF

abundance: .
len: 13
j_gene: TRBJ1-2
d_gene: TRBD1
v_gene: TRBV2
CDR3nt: TGTGCCAGCAGCCCGGGACAGGGCTATGGCTACACCTTC
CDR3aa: CASSPGQGYGYTF

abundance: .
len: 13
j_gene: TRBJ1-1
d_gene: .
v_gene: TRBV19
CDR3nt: TGTGCCAGTAGGGCACAATCGAACGCTGAAGCTTTCTTT
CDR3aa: CASRAQSNAEAFF

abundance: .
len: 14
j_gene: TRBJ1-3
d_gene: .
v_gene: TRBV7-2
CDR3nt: TGTGCCAGCAGCCTCGTGGGCCCTGGAAACACCATATATTTT
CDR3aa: CASSLVGPGNTIYF

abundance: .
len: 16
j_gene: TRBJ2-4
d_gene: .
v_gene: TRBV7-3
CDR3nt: TGTGCCAGCAGCTTAACGCCAGGGTCAGCCAAAAACATTCAGTACTTC
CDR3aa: CASSLTPGSAKNIQYF

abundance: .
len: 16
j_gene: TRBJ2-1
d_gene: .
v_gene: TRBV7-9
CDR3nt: TGTGCCAGCAGCTTAGTCGCACAGGGCTTTAACAATGAGCAGTTCTTC
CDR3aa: CASSLVAQGFNNEQFF

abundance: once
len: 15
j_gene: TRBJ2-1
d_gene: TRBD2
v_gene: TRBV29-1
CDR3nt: TGCAGCGTTCTGGGCTCGGGGGGAGGGTTAGGTGAGCAGTTCTTC
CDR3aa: CSVLGSGGGLGEQFF

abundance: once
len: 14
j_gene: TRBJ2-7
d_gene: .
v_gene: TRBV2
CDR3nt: TGTGCTCACCGATCGGCCGCTGGTAGCTACGAGCAGTACTTC
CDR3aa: CAHRSAAGSYEQYF

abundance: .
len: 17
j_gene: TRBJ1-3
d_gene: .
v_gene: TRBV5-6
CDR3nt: TGTGCCAGCAGCCAGTTGGGGGGGCGAGGGCCTGGAAACACCATATATTTT
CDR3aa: CASSQLGGRGPGNTIYF

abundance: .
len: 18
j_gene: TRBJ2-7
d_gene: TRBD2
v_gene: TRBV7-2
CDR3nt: TGTGCCAGCAGCTCACAGACTAGCGGGAGGGCTTTGTCTGGCGAGCAGTACTTC
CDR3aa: CASSSQTSGRALSGEQYF

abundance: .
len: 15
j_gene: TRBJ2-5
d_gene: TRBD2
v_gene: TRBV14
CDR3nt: TGTGCCAGCAGCTTTAGCGGGAGGGCCCAAGAGACCCAGTACTTC
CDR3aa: CASSFSGRAQETQYF

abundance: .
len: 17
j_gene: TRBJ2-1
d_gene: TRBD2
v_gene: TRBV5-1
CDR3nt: TGCGCCAGCAGCTACAATCCGAGCGGGACCTCCTACAATGAGCAGTTCTTC
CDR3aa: CASSYNPSGTSYNEQFF

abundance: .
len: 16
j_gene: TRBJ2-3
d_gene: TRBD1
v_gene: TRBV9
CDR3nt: TGTGCCAGCAGCTTCTCCGGGACAGGGGTCGCAGATACGCAGTATTTT
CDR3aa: CASSFSGTGVADTQYF

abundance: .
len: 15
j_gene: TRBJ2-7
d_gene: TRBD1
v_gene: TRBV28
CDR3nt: TGTGCCAGCAGTTCGGGGGACAGGGTGATATCGGAGCAGTACTTC
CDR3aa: CASSSGDRVISEQYF

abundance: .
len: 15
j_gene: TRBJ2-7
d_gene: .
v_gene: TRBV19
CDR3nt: TGTGCCAGTAGTAGGGCCCTAGCAAGCTCCTACGAGCAGTACTTC
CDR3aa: CASSRALASSYEQYF

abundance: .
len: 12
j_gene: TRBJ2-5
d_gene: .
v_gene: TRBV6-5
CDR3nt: TGTGCCAGCAGTAGCGCAGTGGAGACCCAGTACTTC
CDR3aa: CASSSAVETQYF

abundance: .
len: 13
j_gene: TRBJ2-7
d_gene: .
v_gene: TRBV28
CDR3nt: TGTGCCAGCGGGGGGGGGCCCTTATACGAGCAGTACTTC
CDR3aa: CASGGGPLYEQYF

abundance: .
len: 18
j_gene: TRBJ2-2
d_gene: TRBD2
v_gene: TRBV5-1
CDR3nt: TGCGCCAGCAGCTTGGGTAGCGGGGGACCCCGAGGCACCGGGGAGCTGTTTTTT
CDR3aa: CASSLGSGGPRGTGELFF

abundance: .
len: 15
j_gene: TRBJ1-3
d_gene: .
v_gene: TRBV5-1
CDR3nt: TGCGCCAGCAGCTTGGGGCTTCTCGCAGGAAACACCATATATTTT
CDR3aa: CASSLGLLAGNTIYF

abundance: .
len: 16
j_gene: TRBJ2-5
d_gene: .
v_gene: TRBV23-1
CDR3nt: TGCGCCAGCCGTCAGGGGCCGACCATTTACCAAGAGACCCAGTACTTC
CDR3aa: CASRQGPTIYQETQYF

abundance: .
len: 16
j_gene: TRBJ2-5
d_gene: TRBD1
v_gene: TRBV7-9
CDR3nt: TGTTCCAGCAAAGACGGGGACAGGGGTAACCAAGAGACCCAGTACTTC
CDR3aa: CSSKDGDRGNQETQYF

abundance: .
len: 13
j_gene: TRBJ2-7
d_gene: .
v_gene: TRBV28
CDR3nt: TGTGCCAGCAGCCGGCCGGGGTCCTACGAGCAGTACTTC
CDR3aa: CASSRPGSYEQYF

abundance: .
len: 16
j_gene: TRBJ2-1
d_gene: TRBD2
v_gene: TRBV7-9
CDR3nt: TGTTCCAGCAGCCTAAGCGGGACTAGCGGCACGAATGAGCAGTTCTTC
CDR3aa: CSSSLSGTSGTNEQFF

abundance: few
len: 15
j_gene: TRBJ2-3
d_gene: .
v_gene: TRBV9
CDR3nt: TGTGCCAGCAGCGGGAGGGCCCTTAGCACAGATACGCAGTATTTT
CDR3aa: CASSGRALSTDTQYF

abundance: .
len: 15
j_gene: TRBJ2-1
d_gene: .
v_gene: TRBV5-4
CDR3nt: TGTGCCAGCAGCTTGATAGGAGGCTTGGACAATGAGCAGTTCTTC
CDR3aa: CASSLIGGLDNEQFF

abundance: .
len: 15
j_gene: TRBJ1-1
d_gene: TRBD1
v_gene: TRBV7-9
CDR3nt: TGTTCCAGCAGCTTCCGCCAGGGGGCGTCCACTGAAGCTTTCTTT
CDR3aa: CSSSFRQGASTEAFF

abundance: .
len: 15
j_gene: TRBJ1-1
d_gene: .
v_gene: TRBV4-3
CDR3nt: TGCGCCAGCAGCCGGACGGTTATAGGGGACACTGAAGCTTTCTTT
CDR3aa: CASSRTVIGDTEAFF

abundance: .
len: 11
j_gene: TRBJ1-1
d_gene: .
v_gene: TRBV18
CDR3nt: TGTGCCAGCTCCCCGGGAACTGAAGCTTTCTTT
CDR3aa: CASSPGTEAFF

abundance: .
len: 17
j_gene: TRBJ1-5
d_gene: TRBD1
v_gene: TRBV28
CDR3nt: TGTGCCAGCAGTTTGTACAGACAGGGGGCTCGGAATCAGCCCCAGCATTTT
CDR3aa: CASSLYRQGARNQPQHF

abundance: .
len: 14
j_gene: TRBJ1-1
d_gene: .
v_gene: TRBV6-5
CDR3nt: TGTGCCAGCAGTTACTCTCGAAGCAACACTGAAGCTTTCTTT
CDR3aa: CASSYSRSNTEAFF

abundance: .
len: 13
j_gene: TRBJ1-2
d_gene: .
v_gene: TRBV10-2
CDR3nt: TGCGCCAGCAGTGAGATAACTAACTATGGCTACACCTTC
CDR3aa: CASSEITNYGYTF

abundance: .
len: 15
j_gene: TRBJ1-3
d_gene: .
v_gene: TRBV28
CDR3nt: TGTGCCAGCACCCCCGCGGGGCTGGGTGGAAACACCATATATTTT
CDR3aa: CASTPAGLGGNTIYF

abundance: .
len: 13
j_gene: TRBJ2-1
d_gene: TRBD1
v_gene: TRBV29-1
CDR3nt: TGCAGCGTTGAGGGACAGGCCTACAATGAGCAGTTCTTC
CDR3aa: CSVEGQAYNEQFF

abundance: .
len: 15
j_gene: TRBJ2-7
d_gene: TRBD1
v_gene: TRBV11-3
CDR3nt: TGTGCCAGCAGCATTGGACAGGGTAAACTGGGCGAGCAGTACTTC
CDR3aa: CASSIGQGKLGEQYF

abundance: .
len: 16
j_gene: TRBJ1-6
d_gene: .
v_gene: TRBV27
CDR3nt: TGTGCCAGCACTACTCTGACGACAGGAAATAATTCACCCCTCCACTTT
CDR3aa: CASTTLTTGNNSPLHF

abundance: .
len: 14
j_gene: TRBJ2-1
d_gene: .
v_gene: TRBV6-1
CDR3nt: TGTGCCAGCAGTGAAGCAGGAGGGGGCAGTGAGCAGTTCTTC
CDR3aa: CASSEAGGGSEQFF

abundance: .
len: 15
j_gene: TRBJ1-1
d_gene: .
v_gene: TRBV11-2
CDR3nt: TGTGCCAGCAGCAAGCGACAGGATACTAACACTGAAGCTTTCTTT
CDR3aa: CASSKRQDTNTEAFF

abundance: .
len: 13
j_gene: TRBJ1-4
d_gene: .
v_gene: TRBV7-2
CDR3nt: TGTGCCAGCAGCCTTCCAGGGGATGAAAAACTGTTTTTT
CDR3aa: CASSLPGDEKLFF

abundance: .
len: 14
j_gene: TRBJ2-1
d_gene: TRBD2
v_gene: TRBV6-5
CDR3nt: TGTGCCAGCAGTTACGGACTAGCGGACAATGAGCAGTTCTTC
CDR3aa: CASSYGLADNEQFF

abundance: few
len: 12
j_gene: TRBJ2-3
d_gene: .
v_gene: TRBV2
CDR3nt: TGTGCCAGCAGTGCCCTAGCAGATACGCAGTATTTT
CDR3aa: CASSALADTQYF

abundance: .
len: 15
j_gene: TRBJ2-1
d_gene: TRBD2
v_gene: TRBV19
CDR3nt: TGTGCCAGTAGTCTTGCGGGAGGGCTAGGGAATGAGCAGTTCTTC
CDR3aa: CASSLAGGLGNEQFF

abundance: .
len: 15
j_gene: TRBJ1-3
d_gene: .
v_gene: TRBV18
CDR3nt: TGTGCCAGCTCACCTTGGGACATCTCTGGAAACACCATATATTTT
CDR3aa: CASSPWDISGNTIYF

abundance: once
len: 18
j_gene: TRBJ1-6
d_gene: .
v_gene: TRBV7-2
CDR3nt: TGTGCCAGCAGCAATCGCGTCGGCGGGAGCTCCTATAATTCACCCCTCCACTTT
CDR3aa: CASSNRVGGSSYNSPLHF

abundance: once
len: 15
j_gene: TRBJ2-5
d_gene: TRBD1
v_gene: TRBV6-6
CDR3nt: TGTGCCAGCAGAAGAGGACAGGGCCGGTCAGAGACCCAGTACTTC
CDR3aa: CASRRGQGRSETQYF

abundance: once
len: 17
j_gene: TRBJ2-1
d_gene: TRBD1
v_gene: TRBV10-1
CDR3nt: TGCGCCAGCAGTGAGTCGACAGGGGTTTGTCTTGACAATGAGCAGTTCTTC
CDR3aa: CASSESTGVCLDNEQFF

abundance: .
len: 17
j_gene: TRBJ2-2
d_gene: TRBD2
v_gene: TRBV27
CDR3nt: TGTGCCAGCAGTGTTTCCCTACTAGCGGGAAGGGCCGGGGAGCTGTTTTTT
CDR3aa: CASSVSLLAGRAGELFF